This record looks at one T cell receptor (beta chain) sequence and its context. Its antigen remains unknown. The data stem from a study of CD8+ T cells in alopecia areata. Study-wide context: The drug, oral tofacitinib, was given to treated patients at 5 to 10 mg twice daily.

After isolation, RNA underwent reverse transcription to generate cDNA as the sequencing template. Libraries were prepared by immunoSEQ multiplex PCR; TCRdb keeps only in-frame clonotypes and omits some of them. The sample shows about 120,000 clones, 56% of them seen only once. Germline V gene sequence: CDR1 MNHEY, CDR2 SMNVEV (reference sequence). Losses at the gene ends were 6 bases for V and 8 bases for J; bases not matched to a gene: 1. The CDR3 loop spans 11 amino acids. Study-level points and caveats: Many expanded lesional clones persisted during tofacitinib (in both scalp and blood). Both scalp clonality and the expanded CD8+ clones among the top 100 showed a significant decrease with tofacitinib.

Treatment: oral pan-JAK inhibitor, 5-10 mg twice daily. This clonotype originated in a human donor with alopecia areata. The chain is built from TRBV27 and TRBJ1-2, with 9 bases identical to TRBD1. The specimen was CD4+ T cells sorted from blood, collected at week 24, from a patient treated with tofacitinib. The CDR3 spells CASRDRGGYTF. DNA for the CDR3: TGTGCCAGCAGGGACAGGGGAGGCTACACCTTC.